The sequence of this TCR beta chain was determined in a study of blood T cell repertoires in COVID-19. The CDR3 length is 12 residues. The V and J ends lost 7 bases and 8 bases, in that order; junction bases with no gene match: 5. Sequenced by immunoSEQ multiplex PCR; TCRdb stores in-frame clones only, minus some. The sample includes around 390,000 clones, around nine tenths of them seen just once. Participants' reported clinical history set cohort assignment. The chain couples TRBV12-3 or TRBV12-4 to TRBJ2-4, with 7 positions matching TRBD1. Sequencing used PBMCs or T cells enriched from blood (not recorded which). The TCR sequence derives from a woman in her forties or fifties who had recovered from COVID-19. The CDR3 DNA reads TGTGCCAGCACGGACAGGCCGGACATTCAGTACTTC. Translating gives CASTDRPDIQYF.